The 14 T cell receptor beta chains presented below share a single source sample, sequenced in a study of blood T cells in healthy people across ages. The use of a sample-barcoded 5' primer and a J-beta primer mix characterized a second PCR of roughly 6 to 11 cycles. Each CDR3 protein gets one entry after TCRdb re-called the 5' RACE reads with MiXCR. The table shows just over 800,000 distinct CDR3 sequences, with 62% occurring only once. Material for sequencing was blood. Receptor source: a man aged 30-40 years in good health.

The rearrangement uses TRBV7-2 and TRBJ2-7; TRBD1 matches at 7 bases. V lost 1 base and J lost 4; bases outside the gene matches: 7. CDR1 SGHTA and CDR2 FQGNSA come from the germline V gene. The CDR3 loop spans 15 amino acids. This CDR3 reads CASSLGAGGLYEQYF. CDR3 DNA sequence: TGTGCCAGCAGCTTAGGCGCAGGGGGTCTATACGAGCAGTACTTC. The full variable domain, rest sourced from reference TRBV7-2 and TRBJ2-7, is GAGVSQSPSNKVTEKGKDVELRCDPISGHTALYWYRQSLGQGLEFLIYFQGNSAPDKSGLPSDRFSAERTGGSVSTLTIQRTQQEDSAVYLCASSLGAGGLYEQYFGPGTRLTVT.

This clonotype was observed once. This rearrangement joins TRBV5-1 to TRBJ1-1, with TRBD1 identical over 7 bases. This CDR3 contains 14 residues. Germline CDR1 reads SGHRS; CDR2 reads YFSETQ. The junction had 10 bases not matched to a gene; V was cut back by 4 bases and J by 7 bases. The CDR3 reads CASSTSSTGNEAFF. CDR3 nucleotides: TGCGCCAGCAGCACCTCTTCGACAGGGAATGAAGCTTTCTTT.

The table lists this clonotype with a few counts. The genes are TRBV5-1 and TRBJ2-5; 8 bases agree with TRBD1. Matching the DNA end better, TRBJ2-7 makes the J call doubtful. The length of the CDR3 is 14 residues. The germline V gene encodes CDR1 SGHRS and CDR2 YFSETQ. The CDR3 protein is CASSFQGAVDEQYF. The DNA of the CDR3 is TGCGCCAGCAGCTTCCAGGGGGCCGTAGACGAGCAGTACTTC.

This clonotype showed up just a few times. The chain is built from TRBV4-3 and TRBJ2-7, with D perhaps matching TRBD1 (6 bases). V was clipped by 4 bases and J by 3 bases, with 10 bases between them. This CDR3 comprises 13 residues. Germline-derived CDR1 and CDR2 are LGHNA and YSLEER. CDR3 in DNA: TGCGCCAGCAGCCGGGACATATACTACGAGCAGTACTTC. This codes for CASSRDIYYEQYF.

The table lists this clonotype with a few counts. CDR3 DNA sequence: TGCGCCAGCAGCCAAGATCGGGCAGGGGACTGGGGAGAGACCCAGTACTTC. Its translation is CASSQDRAGDWGETQYF. V usage is TRBV4-3 and J usage is TRBJ2-5; possibly TRBD1 or TRBD2 for D (6 bases each). CDR3 size: 17 residues. The germline CDR1 and CDR2 sequences are LGHNA and YSLEER. V was shortened by 0 bases and J by 4 bases, with 18 bases between the two germline ends.

This clonotype was seen only a few times. J is TRBJ1-2 and V is TRBV18; 7 bases are a match to TRBD1. In germline, CDR1 is KGHSH, CDR2 LQKENI. This CDR3 spans 16 amino acids. The V segment lost 2 bases and the J segment 6 bases; nucleotides outside the gene matches: 12. The CDR3 DNA sequence: TGTGCCAGCTCACCAAAAGTCAAAACAGGGGTGGATGGCTACACCTTC. Its protein product is CASSPKVKTGVDGYTF.

CDR3 protein: CSAVEGTGENNSPLHF. CDR3 nucleotides: TGCAGTGCCGTCGAAGGGACAGGGGAGAATAATTCACCCCTCCACTTT. The J gene is TRBJ1-6, the V gene TRBV20-1; 10 nucleotides line up with TRBD1. CDR3 length: 16 residues. Germline lookup yields CDR1 DFQATT and CDR2 SNEGSKA (reference sequence). V lost 6 bases to trimming and J lost 5 bases; unmatched junction nucleotides: 10.

The J gene is TRBJ2-3, the V gene TRBV11-2; D may be TRBD1 (7 bases). The CDR3 consists of 13 residues. The V gene's germline CDR1 is SGHAT and CDR2 FQNNGV. With 8 bases removed from V and 3 bases from J, the gap between germline ends came to 12 bases. CDR3 in DNA: TGTGCCAGCGAGGGGGCGGGGACAGATACGCAGTATTTT. Encoded protein: CASEGAGTDTQYF.

In this sample, this clonotype turned up a few times. The chain employs TRBV2 and TRBJ2-3; 7 nucleotides line up with TRBD1. Germline CDR1 SNHLY, CDR2 FYNNEI. The junction had 7 bases not matched to a gene; V was cut back by 5 bases and J by 2 bases. There are 15 residues in the CDR3. The CDR3 coding sequence is TGTGCCAGCAGTAACCGGGACAGAGACACAGATACGCAGTATTTT. Its protein product is CASSNRDRDTDTQYF.

CDR3 amino acids: CASSLGTSWGETQYF. For the CDR3, the DNA is TGTGCCAGCAGCCTAGGGACTAGTTGGGGAGAGACCCAGTACTTC. V is TRBV7-2 and J is TRBJ2-5; 8 bases match TRBD2. The CDR3 consists of 15 residues. CDR1 is SGHTA, CDR2 FQGNSA, per germline. Trimming at V came to 5 bases and at J to 4 bases, leaving 9 bases not matched to a gene.

The genes are TRBV6-2 or TRBV6-3 and TRBJ2-1; 10 bases fit TRBD2. With 5 bases clipped from V and 5 bases from J, the junction kept 15 bases outside the gene matches. CDR1 and CDR2 from the germline V gene are MNHEY and SVGEGT. The CDR3 extends over 18 amino acids. The CDR3 loop is CASSTFIILAGTDNEQFF. As DNA, the CDR3 is TGTGCCAGCAGTACCTTTATAATACTAGCGGGGACCGACAATGAGCAGTTCTTC.

This sequence joins TRBV20-1 and TRBJ2-1, with D possibly being TRBD2 (6 bases). Germline V gene data show CDR1 as DFQATT and CDR2 as SNEGSKA (reference sequence). The CDR3 sequence is 13 residues long. Trimming cost V 6 bases and J 0 bases, with 9 bases left between them. The CDR3 DNA reads TGCAGTGCCGGGACTCGCTCCTACAATGAGCAGTTCTTC. It translates to CSAGTRSYNEQFF.

The rearrangement uses TRBV5-1 and TRBJ2-3; D tentatively fits TRBD1 or TRBD2 (6 bases each). V lost 2 bases and J 1 base, leaving 11 bases between the germline ends. The CDR3 runs to 15 residues. Germline CDR1 and CDR2: SGHRS and YFSETQ. CDR3 sequence reads: CASSFGGLRTDTQYF. The DNA of the CDR3 is TGCGCCAGCAGCTTTGGGGGGCTGCGCACAGATACGCAGTATTTT.

This sequence joins TRBV12-3 or TRBV12-4 and TRBJ1-5; weak D call: TRBD1 (6 bases). This CDR3 is built from 15 residues. The V end was cut by 5 bases, the J end by 3 bases, with 14 bases between. This CDR3 is CASSPFGGPNQPQHF. DNA of the CDR3: TGTGCCAGCAGTCCCTTCGGGGGGCCCAATCAGCCCCAGCATTTT.